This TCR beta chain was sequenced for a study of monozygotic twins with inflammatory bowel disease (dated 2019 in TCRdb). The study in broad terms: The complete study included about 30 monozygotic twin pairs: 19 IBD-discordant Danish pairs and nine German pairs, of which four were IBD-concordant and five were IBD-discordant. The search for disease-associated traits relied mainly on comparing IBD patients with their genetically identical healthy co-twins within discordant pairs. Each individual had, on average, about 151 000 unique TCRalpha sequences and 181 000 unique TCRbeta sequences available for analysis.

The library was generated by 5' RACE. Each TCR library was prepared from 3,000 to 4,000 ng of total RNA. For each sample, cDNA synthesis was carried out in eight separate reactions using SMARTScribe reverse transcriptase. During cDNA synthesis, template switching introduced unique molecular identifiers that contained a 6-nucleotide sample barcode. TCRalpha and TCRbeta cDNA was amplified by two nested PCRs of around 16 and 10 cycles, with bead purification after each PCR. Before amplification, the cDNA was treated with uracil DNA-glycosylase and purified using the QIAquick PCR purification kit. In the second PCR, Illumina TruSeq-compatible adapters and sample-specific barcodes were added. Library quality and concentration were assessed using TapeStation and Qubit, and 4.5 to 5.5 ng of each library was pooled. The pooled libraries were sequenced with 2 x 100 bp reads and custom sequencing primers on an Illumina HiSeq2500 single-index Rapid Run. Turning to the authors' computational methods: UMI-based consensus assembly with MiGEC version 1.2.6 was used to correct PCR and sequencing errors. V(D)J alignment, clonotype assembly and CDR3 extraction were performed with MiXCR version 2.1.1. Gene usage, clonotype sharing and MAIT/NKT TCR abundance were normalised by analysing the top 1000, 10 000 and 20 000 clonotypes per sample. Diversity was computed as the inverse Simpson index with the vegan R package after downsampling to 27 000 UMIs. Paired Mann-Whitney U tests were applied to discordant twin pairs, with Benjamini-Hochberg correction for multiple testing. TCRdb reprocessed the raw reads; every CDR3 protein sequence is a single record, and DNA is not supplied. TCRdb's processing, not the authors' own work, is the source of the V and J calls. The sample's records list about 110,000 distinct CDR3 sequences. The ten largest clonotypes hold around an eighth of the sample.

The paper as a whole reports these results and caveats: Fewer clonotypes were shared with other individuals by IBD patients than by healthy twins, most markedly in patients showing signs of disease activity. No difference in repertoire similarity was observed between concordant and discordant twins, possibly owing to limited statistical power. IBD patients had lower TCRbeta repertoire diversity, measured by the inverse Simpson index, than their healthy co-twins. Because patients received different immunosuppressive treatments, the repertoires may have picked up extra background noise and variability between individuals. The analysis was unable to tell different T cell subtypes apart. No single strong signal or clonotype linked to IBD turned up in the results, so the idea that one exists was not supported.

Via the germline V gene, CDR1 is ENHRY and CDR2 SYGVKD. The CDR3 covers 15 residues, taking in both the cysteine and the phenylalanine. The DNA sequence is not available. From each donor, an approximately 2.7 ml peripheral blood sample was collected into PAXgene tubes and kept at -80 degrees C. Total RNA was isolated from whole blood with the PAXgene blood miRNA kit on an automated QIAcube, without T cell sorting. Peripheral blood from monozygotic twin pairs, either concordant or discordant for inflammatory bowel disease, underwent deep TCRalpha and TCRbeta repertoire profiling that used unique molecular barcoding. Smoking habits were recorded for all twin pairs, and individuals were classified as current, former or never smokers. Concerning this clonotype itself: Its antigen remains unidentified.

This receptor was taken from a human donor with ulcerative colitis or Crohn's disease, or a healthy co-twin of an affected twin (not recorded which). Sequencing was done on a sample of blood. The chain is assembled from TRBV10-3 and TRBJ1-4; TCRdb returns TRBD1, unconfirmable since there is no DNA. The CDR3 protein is CAISAGDRGEEKLFF.